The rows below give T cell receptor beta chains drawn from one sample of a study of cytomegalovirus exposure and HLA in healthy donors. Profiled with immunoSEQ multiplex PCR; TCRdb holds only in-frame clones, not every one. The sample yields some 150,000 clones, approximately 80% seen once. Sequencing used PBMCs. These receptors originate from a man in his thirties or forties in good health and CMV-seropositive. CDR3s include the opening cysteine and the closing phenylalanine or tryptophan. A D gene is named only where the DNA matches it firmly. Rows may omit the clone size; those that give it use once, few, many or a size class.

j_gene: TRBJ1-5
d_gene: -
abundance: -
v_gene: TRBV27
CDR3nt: TGTGCCAGCAGTTTCCGGGAAACATCAGCCCCCCAGCATTTT
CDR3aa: CASSFRETSAPQHF

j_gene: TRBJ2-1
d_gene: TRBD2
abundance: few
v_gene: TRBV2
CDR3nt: TGTGCCAGCAGACTCACTAGCGGGGGATACTCCTACAATGAGCAGTTCTTC
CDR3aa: CASRLTSGGYSYNEQFF

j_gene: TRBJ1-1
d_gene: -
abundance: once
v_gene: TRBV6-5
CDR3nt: TGTGCCAGCAGTTACAACGGCAGGGCCTTCACTGAAGCTTTCTTT
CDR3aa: CASSYNGRAFTEAFF

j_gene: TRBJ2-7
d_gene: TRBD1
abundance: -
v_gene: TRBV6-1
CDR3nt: TGTGCCAGCAGTGAAGCCCCGGGGACAGGGGGCTGGGAGCAGTACTTC
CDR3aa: CASSEAPGTGGWEQYF

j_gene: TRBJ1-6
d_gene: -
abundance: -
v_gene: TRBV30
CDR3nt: TGTGCCTGGAACCGGTATAATTCACCCCTCCACTTT
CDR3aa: CAWNRYNSPLHF

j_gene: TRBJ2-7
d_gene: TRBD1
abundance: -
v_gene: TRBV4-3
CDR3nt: TGCGCCAGCAGCCAAGATCAGGGGACAGGAGGCTACGAGCAGTACTTC
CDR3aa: CASSQDQGTGGYEQYF

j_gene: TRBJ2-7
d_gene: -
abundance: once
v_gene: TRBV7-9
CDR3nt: TGTGCCAGCAGTCCCGCAGGGGCGTCTTACGAGCAGTACTTC
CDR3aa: CASSPAGASYEQYF

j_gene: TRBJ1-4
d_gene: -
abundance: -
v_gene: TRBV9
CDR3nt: TGTGCCAGCAGCGTAGAGGGAGGAACAACTAATGAAAAACTGTTTTTT
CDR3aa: CASSVEGGTTNEKLFF

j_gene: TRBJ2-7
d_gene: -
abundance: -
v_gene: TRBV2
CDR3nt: TGTGCCAGCACGACAGGAACCTACGAGCAGTACTTC
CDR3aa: CASTTGTYEQYF

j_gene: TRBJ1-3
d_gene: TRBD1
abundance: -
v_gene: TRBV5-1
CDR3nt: TGCGCCAGCAGCCAAGGACAGGTTTACTCTGGAAACACCATATATTTT
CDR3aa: CASSQGQVYSGNTIYF

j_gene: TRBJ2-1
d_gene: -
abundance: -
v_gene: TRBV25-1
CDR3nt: TGTGCCAGCAGTGGAACTAGGGCAAAGATATCCTACAATGAGCAGTTCTTC
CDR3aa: CASSGTRAKISYNEQFF

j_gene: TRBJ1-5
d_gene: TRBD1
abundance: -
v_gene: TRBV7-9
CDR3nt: TGTGCCAGCAGCGCCCAAGGACAGGGGCAGCCCCAGCATTTT
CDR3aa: CASSAQGQGQPQHF

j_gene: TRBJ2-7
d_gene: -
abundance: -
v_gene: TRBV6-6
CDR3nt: TGTGCCAGCAGTTACGCGACAGGTCCGAGGGAGCAGTACTTC
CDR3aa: CASSYATGPREQYF